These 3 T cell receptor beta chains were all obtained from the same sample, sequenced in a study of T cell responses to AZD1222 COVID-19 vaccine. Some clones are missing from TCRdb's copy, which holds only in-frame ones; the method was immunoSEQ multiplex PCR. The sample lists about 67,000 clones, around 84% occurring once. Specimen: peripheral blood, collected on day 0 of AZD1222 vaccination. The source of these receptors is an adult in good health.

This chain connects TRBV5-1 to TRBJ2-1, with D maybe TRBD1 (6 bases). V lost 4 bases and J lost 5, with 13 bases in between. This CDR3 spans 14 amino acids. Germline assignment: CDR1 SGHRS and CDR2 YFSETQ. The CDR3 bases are TGCGCCAGCAGCGGAACTCGACAGGACAATGAGCAGTTCTTC. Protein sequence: CASSGTRQDNEQFF.

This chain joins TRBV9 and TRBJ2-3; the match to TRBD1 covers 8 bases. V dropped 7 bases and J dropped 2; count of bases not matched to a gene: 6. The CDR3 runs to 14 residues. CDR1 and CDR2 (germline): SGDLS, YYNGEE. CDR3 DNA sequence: TGTGCCAGCGAGACAGGGGCAGACACAGATACGCAGTATTTT. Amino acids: CASETGADTDTQYF.

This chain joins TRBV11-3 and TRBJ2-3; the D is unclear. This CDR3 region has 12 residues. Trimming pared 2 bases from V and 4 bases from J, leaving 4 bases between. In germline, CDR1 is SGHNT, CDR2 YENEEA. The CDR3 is CASSLYADTQYF. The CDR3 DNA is TGTGCCAGCAGCTTATACGCAGATACGCAGTATTTT.